This paragraph covers one T cell receptor (beta chain) sequence. The antigen is not known. PCR used 60 Vbeta primers and 13 Jbeta primers. Sequencing was performed with immunoSEQ multiplex PCR; in TCRdb, only in-frame clones are kept and a portion is missing. The table includes roughly 120,000 clones, 65% to 90% detected once. The sample comes from a study of cytomegalovirus exposure and HLA in healthy donors. Study outcomes and limitations: The productive fraction for most TCR beta V segments was about 90% or about 30% in an earlier analysis. In most subjects, TCR beta sequences reportedly gave accurate predictions of HLA-A and HLA-B alleles.

The CDR3 is 16 residues long. V lost 3 bases, J lost 2 bases, and 14 bases lay in between. Germline CDR1 LNHDA, CDR2 SQIVND (reference sequence). The chain recombines TRBV19 with TRBJ1-5; D remains unclear. The TCR comes from a woman between 25 and 40 years old in good health and CMV-seronegative. Sequencing was done on a sample of PBMCs. The CDR3 region is CASSIEGMLGNQPQHF. The CDR3 bases are TGTGCCAGTAGTATCGAGGGAATGCTTGGCAATCAGCCCCAGCATTTT.